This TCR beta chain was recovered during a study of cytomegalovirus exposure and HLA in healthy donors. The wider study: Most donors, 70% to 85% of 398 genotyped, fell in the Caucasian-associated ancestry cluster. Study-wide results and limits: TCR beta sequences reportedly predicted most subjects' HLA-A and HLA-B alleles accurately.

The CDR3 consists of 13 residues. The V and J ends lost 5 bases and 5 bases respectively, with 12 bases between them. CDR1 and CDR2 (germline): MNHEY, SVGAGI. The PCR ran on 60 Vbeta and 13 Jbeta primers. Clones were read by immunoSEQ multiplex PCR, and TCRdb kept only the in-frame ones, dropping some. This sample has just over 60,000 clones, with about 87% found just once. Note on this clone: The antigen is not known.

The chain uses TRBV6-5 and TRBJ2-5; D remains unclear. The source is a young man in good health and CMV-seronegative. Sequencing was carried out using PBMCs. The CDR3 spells CASSPSNWETQYF. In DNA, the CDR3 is TGTGCCAGCAGTCCCTCGAACTGGGAGACCCAGTACTTC.